These 23 T cell receptor beta chains originate from one sample sequenced in a study of blood T cell repertoires in COVID-19. Clones were read by immunoSEQ multiplex PCR, and TCRdb kept only the in-frame ones, dropping some. This sample yields about 200,000 clones, of which 80% to 90% are seen a single time; around 3.3% belongs to the top ten. Sequenced input: peripheral blood. These receptors all stem from a man aged 55 to 70 with acute or convalescent COVID-19.

The chain uses TRBV5-1 and TRBJ1-2; D not certain. The CDR3 is 14 residues long. Trimming stripped 6 bases from V and 8 bases from J, with 20 bases between. Germline CDR1 and CDR2: SGHRS and YFSETQ. The CDR3 spells CASKVPRLGGGYTF. In DNA form, the CDR3 reads TGCGCCAGCAAGGTCCCCAGACTCGGCGGGGGCTACACCTTC.

The chain recombines TRBV27 with TRBJ2-7, with TRBD2 matching 12 bases. The CDR3 contains 15 residues. Losses at the gene ends were 6 bases for V and 8 bases for J; bases not matched to a gene: 11. Germline V gives CDR1 MNHEY, CDR2 SMNVEV (reference sequence). The CDR3 sequence is CASRTTSGSIVKQYF. CDR3 DNA sequence: TGTGCCAGCAGGACGACTAGCGGGAGTATCGTTAAGCAGTACTTC.

This clone was found a few times. The chain uses TRBV5-4 and TRBJ2-7, with 10 bases identical to TRBD1. The CDR3 consists of 14 residues. V shed 3 bases, J shed 3 bases, and the junction held 3 bases outside the gene matches. CDR1 SGHNT and CDR2 YYREEE come from the germline V gene (reference sequence). The CDR3 is CASSWDRGRYEQYF. The CDR3 nucleotides read TGTGCCAGCAGCTGGGACAGGGGTCGCTACGAGCAGTACTTC. The variable domain in full, with the rest retrieved from reference TRBV5-4 and TRBJ2-7, is ETGVTQSPTHLIKTRGQQVTLRCSSQSGHNTVSWYQQALGQGPQFIFQYYREEENGRGNFPPRFSGLQFPNYSSELNVNALELDDSALYLCASSWDRGRYEQYFGPGTRLTVT.

The chain uses TRBV28 and TRBJ2-3, with 9 bases fitting TRBD1. Germline values: CDR1 MDHEN, CDR2 SYDVKM. This CDR3 has 16 residues. The junction had 10 bases not matched to a gene; V was cut back by 8 bases and J by 1 base. The CDR3 region is CASHGFWTGGTDTQYF. The CDR3 region has the DNA TGTGCCAGCCATGGCTTCTGGACAGGGGGCACAGATACGCAGTATTTT.

The J gene is TRBJ2-1, the V gene TRBV19; D perhaps matches TRBD2 (5 bases). CDR1 and CDR2 from the germline V gene are LNHDA and SQIVND (reference sequence). V dropped 0 bases and J dropped 9 bases, with 9 bases sitting between them. CDR3 size: 13 residues. The CDR3 is CASSIDGGVEQFF. For the CDR3, the DNA is TGTGCCAGTAGTATAGATGGAGGAGTTGAGCAGTTCTTC.

The CDR3 loop reads CAGRDRSFQLFF. Here the CDR3 DNA reads TGCGCCGGCCGGGACAGGAGTTTCCAGCTGTTTTTT. V is TRBV5-1 and J is TRBJ1-4; TRBD1 matches 8 bases. The V gene end was trimmed by 10 bases and the J gene end by 14 bases; junction bases not matched to a gene: 13. This CDR3 spans 12 amino acids. From germline, CDR1 is SGHRS and CDR2 YFSETQ.

DNA of the CDR3: TGTGCCAGCAGCTCGTCAGGGGCCAAAAACATTCAGTACTTC. Amino acids: CASSSSGAKNIQYF. The chain recombines TRBV5-4 with TRBJ2-4; maybe TRBD1 (5 bases). This CDR3 region has 14 residues. V shed 3 bases and J shed 1 base, with 8 bases lying between them. Germline CDR1 reads SGHNT; CDR2 reads YYREEE (reference sequence). Full variable domain (missing parts from reference TRBV5-4 and TRBJ2-4): ETGVTQSPTHLIKTRGQQVTLRCSSQSGHNTVSWYQQALGQGPQFIFQYYREEENGRGNFPPRFSGLQFPNYSSELNVNALELDDSALYLCASSSSGAKNIQYFGAGTRLSVL.

With respect to this clone: This sample also contains other DNA sequences that code for the same CDR3. The rearrangement links TRBV19 to TRBJ1-3, with 8 bases fitting TRBD1. Germline V gene sequence: CDR1 LNHDA, CDR2 SQIVND (reference sequence). This CDR3 has 15 amino acids. J gave up 3 bases and V 4 bases, and 5 bases lay outside the gene matches. The CDR3 spells CASSTRTGGGNTIYF. The CDR3 coding sequence is TGTGCCAGTAGTACCCGTACAGGGGGTGGAAACACCATATATTTT.

The CDR3 sequence: CATQREGRQHEQYF. CDR3 nucleotides: TGTGCCACCCAGCGGGAGGGCCGACAGCACGAGCAGTACTTC. This sequence joins TRBV6-6 and TRBJ2-7; 10 nucleotides agree with TRBD2. The CDR3 totals 14 residues. Losses at the gene ends were 10 bases for V and 5 bases for J; bases not matched to a gene: 11. Germline V gives CDR1 MNHNY, CDR2 SVGAGI (reference sequence).

The V call is TRBV23-1, the J call TRBJ1-1; D not certain. TRBV23-1 counts as an open reading frame of uncertain function. The CDR3 sequence is 15 residues long. The V end lost 4 bases, the J end lost 0 bases, and 12 bases lay between the germline ends. For the CDR3, the DNA is TGCGCCAGCAGTCCCTCGGGAGAGTTGAACACTGAAGCTTTCTTT. The encoded protein is CASSPSGELNTEAFF.

On this clone itself: The germline gene is not matched at one end of the junction; a read error may be the cause. The chain recombines TRBV6-5 with TRBJ1-2; 8 positions agree with TRBD1. Germline V CDR1 and CDR2: MNHEY, SVGAGI. CDR3 size: 13 residues. CDR3 protein: CASSWDRNFGYTF. The CDR3 coding sequence is TGTGCCAGCAGTTGGGACAGGAACTTTGGCTACACCTTC.

The V and J genes are TRBV5-6 and TRBJ1-4, with 8 bases identical to TRBD1. Germline V gives CDR1 SGHDT, CDR2 YYEEEE. The CDR3 runs to 15 residues. The V and J ends lost 4 bases and 8 bases, in that order; junction bases with no gene match: 10. CDR3 region: CASSLGQGGYEKLFF. DNA of the CDR3: TGTGCCAGCAGCCTCGGACAGGGCGGTTACGAAAAACTGTTTTTT.

The chain recombines TRBV7-2 with TRBJ2-7; 10 bases align to TRBD1. The germline V gene has CDR1 SGHTA and CDR2 FQGNSA. This CDR3 has 15 amino acids. Trimming at V came to 5 bases and at J to 6 bases, leaving 10 bases not matched to a gene. The CDR3 is CASSADRGRMIEQYF. In DNA, the CDR3 is TGTGCCAGCAGCGCCGACAGGGGGCGTATGATCGAGCAGTACTTC.

The rearrangement links TRBV2 to TRBJ1-1, with 9 bases fitting TRBD1. There are 15 residues in the CDR3. The germline CDR1 and CDR2 sequences are SNHLY and FYNNEI. The junction had 8 bases not matched to a gene; V was cut back by 4 bases and J by 5 bases. CDR3: CASSGPGTGRTEAFF. The CDR3 region has the DNA TGTGCCAGCAGTGGTCCCGGGACAGGGAGGACTGAAGCTTTCTTT.

The chain links TRBV27 to TRBJ1-2; D is possibly TRBD1 (6 bases). Trimming took 6 bases from V and 6 from J, leaving 11 bases between them. Looked up from germline, CDR1 is MNHEY and CDR2 is SMNVEV (reference sequence). This CDR3 contains 12 residues. CDR3 in amino acids: CASRGGRDGYTF. DNA of the CDR3: TGTGCCAGCAGGGGGGGGCGTGATGGCTACACCTTC.

V is TRBV5-6 and J is TRBJ2-1; maybe TRBD1 (6 bases). This CDR3 has 16 amino acids. The ends were cut back, 4 bases at V and 6 bases at J, with 20 bases in the middle. Germline loops: CDR1 SGHDT, CDR2 YYEEEE. CDR3 sequence: CASSAETGFRGNEQFF. CDR3 DNA sequence: TGTGCCAGCAGCGCCGAAACAGGGTTTCGAGGCAATGAGCAGTTCTTC. Looking up the rest from reference TRBV5-6 and TRBJ2-1 gives the full variable domain: DAGVTQSPTHLIKTRGQQVTLRCSPKSGHDTVSWYQQALGQGPQFIFQYYEEEERQRGNFPDRFSGHQFPNYSSELNVNALLLGDSALYLCASSAETGFRGNEQFFGPGTRLTVL.

The V gene is TRBV4-2, the J gene TRBJ2-2; 7 nucleotides agree with TRBD2. Losses at the gene ends were 0 bases for V and 3 bases for J; bases not matched to a gene: 4. This CDR3 is built from 16 residues. Germline assignment: CDR1 LGHNA and CDR2 YNFKEQ. DNA of the CDR3: TGTGCCAGCAGCCAAGAGTGGGGAGGGCACACCGGGGAGCTGTTTTTT. It yields the protein CASSQEWGGHTGELFF.

The chain carries TRBV20-1 and TRBJ1-4; 7 nucleotides line up with TRBD1. This CDR3 comprises 14 residues. From germline, CDR1 is DFQATT and CDR2 SNEGSKA (reference sequence). The ends lost 3 bases at V and 3 bases at J; junction bases unmatched: 4. DNA for the CDR3: TGCAGTGCTAGTTGGGGGACAGCTAATGAAAAACTGTTTTTT. Protein: CSASWGTANEKLFF.

This chain joins TRBV27 and TRBJ2-1, with TRBD2 as a possible D gene (5 bases). The CDR3 runs 13 residues. V gave up 7 bases and J gave up 10 bases, with 17 bases separating them. Germline V lookup: CDR1 MNHEY, CDR2 SMNVEV (reference sequence). CDR3 region: CASTGSGLGEQFF. CDR3 in DNA: TGTGCCAGCACGGGGTCAGGCCTCGGGGAGCAGTTCTTC.

CDR3 in DNA: TGTGCCAGCAGCGCAATGGGCAGAGCCTCTGGAAACACCATATATTTT. It specifies CASSAMGRASGNTIYF. This chain links TRBV9 with TRBJ1-3, with D unclear. Germline-derived CDR1 and CDR2 are SGDLS and YYNGEE. The germline V and J ends were trimmed by 3 bases and 0 bases, with 13 bases remaining between them. CDR3 length: 16 amino acids.

DNA of the CDR3: TGTGCCAGCAGTTCATACAGGGGGCAGGCTAATGAAAAACTGTTTTTT. It yields the protein CASSSYRGQANEKLFF. The rearrangement links TRBV6-5 to TRBJ1-4; the match to TRBD1 covers 9 bases. The germline gives CDR1 MNHEY, CDR2 SVGAGI. After removal of 4 bases from V and 3 bases from J, the junction contained 6 bases not matched to a gene. The CDR3 runs 16 residues.

In its sample, this clone was seen a few times. CDR3 sequence: CASSPRWSGNSDEQYF. The CDR3 DNA follows: TGTGCCAGCAGCCCGAGGTGGTCGGGGAACTCGGACGAGCAGTACTTC. This chain joins TRBV5-5 and TRBJ2-7; TRBD2 might be the D (5 bases). Germline V gene data show CDR1 as SGHKS and CDR2 as YYEKEE (reference sequence). Trimming shortened V by 4 bases and J by 5 bases, and 22 bases separated the two germline ends. The CDR3 extends over 16 amino acids.

The chain is built from TRBV5-1 and TRBJ2-3; 11 nucleotides agree with TRBD1. Germline V gives CDR1 SGHRS, CDR2 YFSETQ. The length of the CDR3 is 15 residues. Trimming at V came to 2 bases and at J to 3 bases, leaving 2 bases not matched to a gene. CDR3 in amino acids: CASSFGQGATDTQYF. In DNA, the CDR3 is TGCGCCAGCAGCTTCGGACAGGGGGCTACAGATACGCAGTATTTT.